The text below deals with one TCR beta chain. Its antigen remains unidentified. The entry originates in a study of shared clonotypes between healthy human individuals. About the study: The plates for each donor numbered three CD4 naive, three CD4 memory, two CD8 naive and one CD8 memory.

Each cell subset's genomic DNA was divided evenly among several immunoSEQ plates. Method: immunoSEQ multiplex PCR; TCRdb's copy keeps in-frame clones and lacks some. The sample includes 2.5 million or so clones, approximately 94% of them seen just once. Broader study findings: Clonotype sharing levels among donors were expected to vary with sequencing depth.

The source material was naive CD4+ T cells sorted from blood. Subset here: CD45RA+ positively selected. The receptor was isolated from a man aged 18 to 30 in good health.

CDR3: CAWSVLRGMSYNSPLHF. In DNA form, the CDR3 reads TGTGCCTGGAGTGTACTTCGGGGAATGTCCTATAATTCACCCCTCCACTTT. The chain carries TRBV30 and TRBJ1-6; D is unresolved. Trimming removed 0 bases from V and 1 base from J, with 13 bases in between. Germline CDR1 and CDR2: GTSNPN and SVGIG (reference sequence). The CDR3 totals 17 residues.